This T cell receptor (beta chain) was recovered during a study of blood T cell repertoires in COVID-19. Study details: The United States, Italy and Spain provided the acute and convalescent COVID-19 samples.

Authors' methods: Scientists estimated how many nucleated cells there were by amplifying reference gene primers. Here immunoSEQ multiplex PCR was the method, and the copy in TCRdb shows in-frame clones only, minus some. V and J calls and clone size come straight from that table; D and trimming were deduced from the DNA. Counted here are approximately 110,000 clones, 80% to 90% occurring once; the ten biggest clones make up 32%. This clone has just one count. V shed 4 bases and J 1 base; nucleotides not matched to a gene: 9. The germline gives CDR1 ENHRY, CDR2 SYGVKD. CDR3 length: 16 amino acids. The chain uses TRBV10-3 and TRBJ1-2; TRBD1 matches at 7 bases. Sequencing input: peripheral blood. The TCR originated in a woman older than 75 with acute or convalescent COVID-19. This CDR3 is CAISGGRNRGNYGYTF. For the CDR3, the DNA is TGTGCCATCAGTGGGGGAAGAAACAGGGGTAACTATGGCTACACCTTC.